This T cell receptor beta chain was observed in a study of regulatory T cells in long-lasting Graves disease. Assembly of TCR beta libraries relied on iRepertoire HTBI primers together with Arm-PCR of CDR3 regions. One entry per CDR3 protein results from TCRdb running MiXCR on the multiplex PCR reads. The sample comprises 600,000 to 650,000 distinct CDR3 sequences, about 15% of which are singletons, and approximately 18% rests with the top ten. The time point: newly diagnosed GD, antithyroid drugs for less than 3 months. Extracted PBMC RNA gave rise to the TCR library. The same data also went into a second study, on T cells in Graves' hyperthyroidism and ophthalmopathy. That report adds: Patients counted as stable if ophthalmopathy did not develop within 18 months. RT-PCR in the first round (using the HTBI primer set) targeted the TCR CDR3. The model anticipated ophthalmopathy a median approximately 6.6 months pre-onset.

This sequence originates from a woman in her 30s with Graves disease. Specimen: peripheral blood mononuclear cells (PBMCs), collected at new diagnosis, from a patient treated with antithyroid drugs.

CDR3 nucleotide sequence: TGCGCCAGCAGCCAAGTTGGGTGGGACAGGGCCTACGAGCAGTACTTC. Its translation: CASSQVGWDRAYEQYF. The chain carries TRBV4-1 and TRBJ2-7; TRBD1 aligns across 9 bases. Losses at the gene ends were 1 base for V and 2 bases for J; bases not matched to a gene: 6. The germline gives CDR1 MGHRA, CDR2 YSYEKL. The CDR3 is 16 amino acids.